These 6 T cell receptor beta chains came from one sample sequenced in a study of regulatory T cells in long-lasting Graves disease. Construction of TCR beta libraries relied on iRepertoire HTBI primers and on Arm-PCR targeting CDR3 regions. TCRdb reprocessed the multiplex PCR reads with MiXCR, giving one entry per CDR3 protein. The sample comprises approximately 470,000 distinct CDR3 sequences, 16% of which are singletons, and approximately 12% rests with the top ten. Time point described: newly diagnosed GD, antithyroid drugs for less than 3 months. The TCR library was prepared using RNA isolated from PBMCs. These data were also filed under a second study, of T cells in Graves' hyperthyroidism and ophthalmopathy.

This specimen consisted of peripheral blood mononuclear cells (PBMCs), obtained at new diagnosis, from a patient treated with antithyroid drugs. Source of these receptors: a man aged 35 to 55 with Graves disease.

This chain joins TRBV20-1 and TRBJ2-4; a possible D gene is TRBD2 (5 bases). CDR1 DFQATT and CDR2 SNEGSKA come from the germline V gene (reference sequence). V was shortened by 3 bases and J by 7 bases, with 16 bases between the two germline ends. The length of the CDR3 is 14 residues. The CDR3 spells CSASLPLRGNIQYF. The CDR3 nucleotides read TGCAGTGCTAGTCTCCCCCTCCGAGGGAACATTCAGTACTTC.

The chain joins TRBV13 to TRBJ2-1; 8 nucleotides align to TRBD1. Germline loops: CDR1 PRHDT, CDR2 FYEKMQ (reference sequence). This CDR3 contains 16 residues. The V segment lost 5 bases and the J segment 10 bases; nucleotides outside the gene matches: 16. Here the CDR3 reads CASSQGQEGGSYEQFF. CDR3 nucleotide sequence: TGTGCCAGCAGCCAGGGACAGGAGGGGGGTTCCTACGAGCAGTTCTTC.

The gene calls are TRBV10-3 and TRBJ2-1, with D perhaps TRBD1 or TRBD2 (5 bases each). The CDR3 length is 15 residues. The V gene's germline CDR1 is ENHRY and CDR2 SYGVKD. The V end lost 4 bases, the J end lost 2 bases, and 12 bases lay between the germline ends. CDR3 region: CAISAGGDPYNEQFF. For the CDR3, the DNA is TGTGCCATCAGTGCGGGTGGGGACCCCTACAATGAGCAGTTCTTC.

On this clonotype: An end of the junction differs from the germline gene, which may be a read error. V and J are TRBV2 and TRBJ1-6; D is unresolved. The CDR3 has 17 amino acids. Germline-derived CDR1 and CDR2 are SNHLY and FYNNEI. CDR3 amino acids: CATSDLRPTTYNSPLHF. The CDR3 DNA is TGTGCCACCAGTGATTTACGGCCCACGACCTATAATTCACCCCTCCACTTT.

This clonotype was recorded at least ten times. This rearrangement joins TRBV12-5 to TRBJ2-5, with TRBD2 identical over 13 bases. CDR3 length: 16 residues. V shed 6 bases and J 5 bases; nucleotides not matched to a gene: 9. From germline, CDR1 is LGHNT and CDR2 FRNRAP. The chain's CDR3 is CASGLGLAGDLETQYF. The CDR3 nucleotides are TGTGCTAGTGGCCTCGGACTAGCGGGAGATCTGGAGACCCAGTACTTC.

The gene calls are TRBV2 and TRBJ2-7; TRBD2 aligns across 8 bases. Per the germline V gene, CDR1 is SNHLY and CDR2 is FYNNEI. Trimming removed 0 bases from V and 2 bases from J; junction bases left unmatched: 9. The CDR3 extends over 17 amino acids. The CDR3 protein is CASSEAQLAGRPYEQYF. The CDR3 coding sequence is TGTGCCAGCAGTGAAGCGCAGTTAGCGGGACGACCCTACGAGCAGTACTTC.